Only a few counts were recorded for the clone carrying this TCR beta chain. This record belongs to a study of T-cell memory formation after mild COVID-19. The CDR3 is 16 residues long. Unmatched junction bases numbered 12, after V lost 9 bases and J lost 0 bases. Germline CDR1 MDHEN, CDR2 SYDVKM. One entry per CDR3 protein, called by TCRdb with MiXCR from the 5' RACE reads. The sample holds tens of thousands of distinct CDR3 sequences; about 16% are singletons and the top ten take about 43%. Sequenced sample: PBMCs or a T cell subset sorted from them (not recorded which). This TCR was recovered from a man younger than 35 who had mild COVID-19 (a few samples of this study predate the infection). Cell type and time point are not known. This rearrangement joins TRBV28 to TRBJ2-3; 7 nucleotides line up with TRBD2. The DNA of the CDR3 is TGTGCCAGTAGCCGGGACTATTTCCTTAGCACAGATACGCAGTATTTT. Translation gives CASSRDYFLSTDTQYF.